Below are 18 T cell receptor beta chains sequenced from a single sample in a study of cytomegalovirus exposure and HLA in healthy donors. PCR involved 60 Vbeta and 13 Jbeta primers. TCRdb keeps only in-frame clones here, not all; method: immunoSEQ multiplex PCR. Seen here are approximately 100,000 clones, 75% to 85% observed once, and the top ten hold about 10%. Sequencing input: PBMCs. These receptors were obtained from a man in his late teens or twenties in good health and CMV-seropositive.

This clone was seen a handful of times. The rearrangement links TRBV5-4 to TRBJ2-7; the D gene is possibly TRBD1 (5 bases). Germline V lookup: CDR1 SGHNT, CDR2 YYREEE (reference sequence). The CDR3 length is 12 residues. V was pared by 4 bases and J by 5 bases, with 10 bases between. The DNA of the CDR3 is TGTGCCAGCAGCCTTACAGGTGACGAGCAGTACTTC. Encoded protein: CASSLTGDEQYF.

Remarks on this clone: Other DNA sequences from this sample encode an identical CDR3 as well. V gene TRBV11-2 combines with J gene TRBJ2-1; 9 bases line up with TRBD2. Germline V CDR1 and CDR2: SGHAT, FQNNGV. The J segment lost 4 bases and the V segment lost 4 bases, leaving 8 bases of the junction unmatched. The CDR3 is made up of 16 amino acids. Written as DNA, the CDR3 is TGTGCCAGCAGCTACCCGGGACTAGCCTCTTACAATGAGCAGTTCTTC. Its translation: CASSYPGLASYNEQFF.

The gene calls are TRBV27 and TRBJ2-6; D may be TRBD1 (5 bases). Germline CDR1 reads MNHEY; CDR2 reads SMNVEV (reference sequence). With 5 bases removed from V and 4 bases from J, the gap between germline ends came to 15 bases. CDR3 size: 16 residues. The CDR3 loop reads CASSKSPGNGANVLTF. The CDR3, as DNA: TGTGCCAGCAGTAAGAGTCCAGGGAACGGGGCCAACGTCCTGACTTTC. The complete variable domain, with remaining parts taken from reference TRBV27 and TRBJ2-6, reads EAQVTQNPRYLITVTGKKLTVTCSQNMNHEYMSWYRQDPGLGLRQIYYSMNVEVTDKGDVPEGYKVSRKEKRNFPLILESPSPNQTSLYFCASSKSPGNGANVLTFGAGSRLTVL.

V is TRBV19 and J is TRBJ2-1; possible D gene TRBD1, 6 bases. Germline CDR1 LNHDA, CDR2 SQIVND (reference sequence). Trimming removed 6 bases from V and 0 bases from J, with 15 bases in between. The CDR3 has 16 amino acids. The CDR3 sequence is CASSHREPLSYNEQFF. The CDR3 DNA reads as TGTGCCAGTAGCCACAGGGAACCTCTCTCCTACAATGAGCAGTTCTTC. Using reference TRBV19 and TRBJ2-1 for the parts outside the CDR3, the full variable domain is DGGITQSPKYLFRKEGQNVTLSCEQNLNHDAMYWYRQDPGQGLRLIYYSQIVNDFQKGDIAEGYSVSREKKESFPLTVTSAQKNPTAFYLCASSHREPLSYNEQFFGPGTRLTVL.

This clone has just a few counts. This sequence joins TRBV25-1 and TRBJ2-7, with 9 bases aligning to TRBD1. The CDR3 is 13 amino acids. Germline loops: CDR1 MGHDK, CDR2 SYGVNS. Losses at the gene ends were 4 bases for V and 7 bases for J; bases not matched to a gene: 5. CDR3 in amino acids: CASSVTGGWEQYF. CDR3 DNA sequence: TGTGCCAGCAGTGTCACAGGGGGCTGGGAGCAGTACTTC.

This clone was recorded only once. The chain joins TRBV7-6 to TRBJ1-1; TRBD1 agrees at 10 bases. The J segment lost 3 bases and the V segment lost 6 bases, leaving 7 bases of the junction unmatched. This CDR3 has 15 residues. In germline, CDR1 is SGHVS, CDR2 FNYEAQ. The CDR3 sequence is CASRAGQGVYTEAFF. Written as DNA, the CDR3 is TGTGCCAGCAGAGCAGGACAGGGGGTGTACACTGAAGCTTTCTTT. The variable domain in full, with the rest retrieved from reference TRBV7-6 and TRBJ1-1, is GAGVSQSPRYKVTKRGQDVALRCDPISGHVSLYWYRQALGQGPEFLTYFNYEAQQDKSGLPNDRFSAERPEGSISTLTIQRTEQRDSAMYRCASRAGQGVYTEAFFGQGTRLTVV.

This clone is deemed medium-sized. The gene calls are TRBV29-1 and TRBJ2-1; 11 bases fit TRBD2. The V gene's germline CDR1 is SQVTM and CDR2 ANQGSEA. This CDR3 is 18 amino acids long. Unmatched junction bases numbered 13, after V lost 6 bases and J lost 0 bases. The CDR3 DNA reads TGCAGCGTCCGCGGCCTAGCGGGGGGTCGGAGCTCCTACAATGAGCAGTTCTTC. It yields the protein CSVRGLAGGRSSYNEQFF.

The genes are TRBV2 and TRBJ1-5, with D unclear. V was shortened by 0 bases and J by 7 bases, with 13 bases between the two germline ends. This CDR3 has 15 amino acids. Looked up from germline, CDR1 is SNHLY and CDR2 is FYNNEI. The chain's CDR3 is CASSEALQVGQPQHF. CDR3 in DNA: TGTGCCAGCAGTGAAGCGCTTCAGGTAGGCCAGCCCCAGCATTTT.

J is TRBJ1-2 and V is TRBV5-6; 8 nucleotides align to TRBD1. The length of the CDR3 is 14 residues. Per the germline V gene, CDR1 is SGHDT and CDR2 is YYEEEE. After removal of 3 bases from V and 3 bases from J, the junction contained 4 bases not matched to a gene. CDR3: CASSSPTGDYGYTF. The CDR3 DNA sequence: TGTGCCAGCAGCTCCCCGACAGGGGACTATGGCTACACCTTC.

The chain has TRBV27 and TRBJ2-2, with D possibly matching TRBD2 (5 bases). The V gene's germline CDR1 is MNHEY and CDR2 SMNVEV (reference sequence). Trimming took off 8 bases at V and 4 bases at J, with 11 bases between the two ends. The CDR3 sequence is 13 residues long. CDR3 DNA sequence: TGTGCCAGCCGAGGCGCGGGCACCGGGGAGCTGTTTTTT. This codes for CASRGAGTGELFF.

The V and J genes are TRBV6-1 and TRBJ1-2, with D perhaps TRBD1 (6 bases). Germline V gives CDR1 MNHNS, CDR2 SASEGT. With 1 base removed from V and 4 bases from J, the gap between germline ends came to 10 bases. CDR3 length: 14 residues. CDR3 residues: CASSEVVGGYGYTF. For the CDR3, the DNA is TGTGCCAGCAGTGAAGTGGTAGGGGGCTATGGCTACACCTTC.

The chain recombines TRBV5-6 with TRBJ2-1; possibly TRBD2 for D (5 bases). The germline gives CDR1 SGHDT, CDR2 YYEEEE. Deletions cut 4 bases from V and 7 bases from J, with 18 bases between. This CDR3 has 15 residues. CDR3 amino acids: CASSLKRTVSNEQFF. The CDR3 coding sequence is TGTGCCAGCAGCCTAAAGAGGACTGTCTCTAATGAGCAGTTCTTC.

The chain combines TRBV7-8 with TRBJ1-4, with D uncertain. The CDR3 sequence is 13 residues long. The germline V and J ends were trimmed by 4 bases and 7 bases, with 10 bases remaining between them. The germline gives CDR1 SGHVS, CDR2 FQNEAQ. The chain's CDR3 is CASSSGALEKLFF. CDR3 DNA sequence: TGTGCCAGCAGCTCGGGAGCACTTGAAAAACTGTTTTTT.

The CDR3 loop reads CASSPGVRLAGSPDTQYF. The CDR3 bases are TGCGCCAGCAGTCCCGGGGTGCGACTAGCGGGGTCCCCAGATACGCAGTATTTT. The chain links TRBV5-1 to TRBJ2-3; 11 nucleotides line up with TRBD2. V dropped 5 bases and J dropped 4; count of bases not matched to a gene: 15. This CDR3 comprises 18 residues. From germline, CDR1 is SGHRS and CDR2 YFSETQ.

The V and J genes are TRBV4-1 and TRBJ1-6; D unresolved. Germline CDR1 and CDR2: MGHRA and YSYEKL. CDR3 length equals 16 residues. V was trimmed by 5 bases and J by 7 bases, leaving 18 bases between them. The CDR3 DNA sequence: TGCGCCAGCAGCTCGTCCGCCGGGATGATCAATTCACCCCTCCACTTT. Residues: CASSSSAGMINSPLHF.

This chain connects TRBV9 to TRBJ2-3; TRBD2 might be the D (6 bases). Per the germline V gene, CDR1 is SGDLS and CDR2 is YYNGEE. Trimming took off 3 bases at V and 4 bases at J, with 18 bases between the two ends. This CDR3 contains 16 residues. CDR3 sequence reads: CASSGLSPGGPDTQYF. In DNA, the CDR3 is TGTGCCAGCAGCGGCTTGTCACCCGGAGGGCCAGATACGCAGTATTTT.

This clone was counted only a few times. V usage is TRBV2 and J usage is TRBJ1-1; D gene unclear. The CDR3 length is 17 residues. V lost 6 bases to trimming and J lost 0 bases, with 20 bases between them. Germline V gene sequence: CDR1 SNHLY, CDR2 FYNNEI. CDR3: CASSSGWRRLMNTEAFF. The CDR3 DNA is TGTGCCAGCAGCTCCGGGTGGAGGCGCCTCATGAACACTGAAGCTTTCTTT.

V and J are TRBV7-2 and TRBJ2-7; TRBD2 matches 8 bases. The CDR3 runs 15 residues. V dropped 1 base and J dropped 4; count of bases not matched to a gene: 6. Germline CDR1 is SGHTA and CDR2 is FQGNSA. The CDR3 reads CASSLDGGGIYEQYF. CDR3 coding DNA: TGTGCCAGCAGCTTAGATGGCGGGGGGATATACGAGCAGTACTTC.